Described below is a single TCR beta chain sequence and its context. Its specificity is not known. These data are taken from a study of shared clonotypes between healthy human individuals. Study-wide background: The donor pool was made up of two women and three men aged 18 to 49.

Study results and limitations: Sorted-subset samples were not fully sequenced, rarefaction indicated.

In the CD4+ fraction, cells were divided into CD45RA+ naive and CD45RA-negative memory subsets. Assay: immunoSEQ multiplex PCR; the TCRdb copy retains only in-frame clones and omits some. The table shows about 660,000 clones, with under 80% occurring only once. There are 14 residues in the CDR3. The V gene lost 2 bases and the J gene lost 5 bases, with 12 bases spanning the gap. CDR1 is ENHRY and CDR2 is SYGVKD in the germline V gene. V usage is TRBV10-3 and J usage is TRBJ1-1; a possible D gene is TRBD1 (5 bases). The TCR comes from a woman in her twenties or thirties in good health. Source material: memory CD4+ T cells sorted from blood. Subset here: CD45RA-negative fraction. CDR3 nucleotides: TGTGCCATCAGTGAGGAGGCGCGGGGGACTGAAGCTTTCTTT. It codes for CAISEEARGTEAFF.